These 27 T cell receptor beta chains came from one sample sequenced in a study of cytomegalovirus exposure and HLA in healthy donors. The study ran its PCR with 60 Vbeta and 13 Jbeta primers. Assay: immunoSEQ multiplex PCR; the TCRdb copy retains only in-frame clones and omits some. Here the sample spans about 180,000 clones, 76% being singletons. The sample consisted of PBMCs. The receptors were gathered from a man aged 18 to 29 in good health and CMV-seronegative.

The rearrangement joins TRBV15 to TRBJ1-1, with D maybe TRBD1 (6 bases). The CDR3 runs to 12 residues. Deletions cut 5 bases from V and 7 bases from J, with 11 bases between. CDR1 is LNHNV, CDR2 YYDKDF, per germline (reference sequence). The CDR3 region is CATSGGQFEAFF. DNA for the CDR3: TGTGCCACCAGCGGAGGACAGTTTGAAGCTTTCTTT.

This chain links TRBV5-4 with TRBJ2-7; no definite D call. This CDR3 contains 13 residues. V lost 2 bases, J lost 5 bases, and 11 bases lay in between. In germline, CDR1 is SGHNT, CDR2 YYREEE (reference sequence). Here the CDR3 DNA reads TGTGCCAGCAGCTTTCCGGGTACCCACGAGCAGTACTTC. Protein product: CASSFPGTHEQYF.

The genes are TRBV7-6 and TRBJ2-2; possible D gene TRBD1, 5 bases. CDR3 size: 15 residues. Trimming took 5 bases from V and 3 from J, leaving 13 bases between them. Looked up from germline, CDR1 is SGHVS and CDR2 is FNYEAQ. This CDR3 reads CASSPTTGYTGELFF. CDR3 DNA: TGTGCCAGCAGCCCCACCACAGGCTACACCGGGGAGCTGTTTTTT.

The rearrangement joins TRBV5-1 to TRBJ1-4; D uncertain. CDR1 is SGHRS and CDR2 is YFSETQ in the germline V gene. The CDR3 length is 16 residues. The ends were cut back, 4 bases at V and 0 bases at J, with 13 bases in the middle. The chain's CDR3 is CASSSLGRATNEKLFF. CDR3 DNA sequence: TGCGCCAGCAGCAGCTTGGGGAGAGCAACTAATGAAAAACTGTTTTTT.

This sequence joins TRBV10-3 and TRBJ2-7, with 8 bases lining up with TRBD2. This CDR3 region has 15 residues. CDR1 is ENHRY and CDR2 is SYGVKD in the germline V gene. Losses at the gene ends were 2 bases for V and 1 base for J; bases not matched to a gene: 4. The CDR3 region has the DNA TGTGCCATCAGTGAGGCTAGCGGGCCTTCCTACGAGCAGTACTTC. It encodes CAISEASGPSYEQYF.

The V and J genes are TRBV19 and TRBJ2-7, with D possibly being TRBD1 (5 bases). In germline, CDR1 is LNHDA, CDR2 SQIVND (reference sequence). V lost 3 bases and J 2 bases, leaving 14 bases between the germline ends. The CDR3 has 15 amino acids. Here the CDR3 reads CASSMRGHTTYEQYF. As DNA, the CDR3 is TGTGCCAGTAGTATGCGTGGACATACCACCTACGAGCAGTACTTC. The whole variable domain, remainder taken from reference TRBV19 and TRBJ2-7, is DGGITQSPKYLFRKEGQNVTLSCEQNLNHDAMYWYRQDPGQGLRLIYYSQIVNDFQKGDIAEGYSVSREKKESFPLTVTSAQKNPTAFYLCASSMRGHTTYEQYFGPGTRLTVT.

The chain uses TRBV7-6 and TRBJ1-1; TRBD1 might be the D (6 bases). CDR3 length equals 15 residues. Germline CDR1 is SGHVS and CDR2 is FNYEAQ. V was trimmed by 4 bases and J by 3 bases, leaving 15 bases between them. The CDR3 sequence is CASSWGQGRDTEAFF. CDR3 DNA: TGTGCCAGCAGCTGGGGGCAGGGGAGGGACACTGAAGCTTTCTTT.

The rearrangement links TRBV5-6 to TRBJ1-2, with 7 bases fitting TRBD1. This CDR3 spans 12 amino acids. V gave up 6 bases and J gave up 6 bases; unmatched junction bases: 5. CDR1 and CDR2 (germline): SGHDT, YYEEEE. In nucleotides, the CDR3 is TGTGCCAGCACCGCAGGACAGGATGGCTACACCTTC. Its translation is CASTAGQDGYTF.

The chain links TRBV15 to TRBJ2-2; tentatively, D is TRBD2 (6 bases). The germline V gene has CDR1 LNHNV and CDR2 YYDKDF (reference sequence). V was shortened by 1 base and J by 3 bases, with 6 bases between the two germline ends. The CDR3 sequence is 14 residues long. As DNA, the CDR3 is TGTGCCACCAGCAGAGCGGGGGACACCGGGGAGCTGTTTTTT. Its protein is CATSRAGDTGELFF.

V is TRBV11-3 and J is TRBJ2-7, with D possibly matching TRBD1 (5 bases). Germline V CDR1 and CDR2: SGHNT, YENEEA. Between the trimmed V and J ends, which lost 4 bases and 2 bases, there was a span of 21 bases. The CDR3 consists of 17 residues. The CDR3 spells CASSWAWTPQRTYEQYF. Written as DNA, the CDR3 is TGTGCCAGCAGCTGGGCCTGGACACCCCAAAGAACCTACGAGCAGTACTTC.

The rearrangement uses TRBV7-9 and TRBJ1-2; 9 nucleotides agree with TRBD1. Germline V gene sequence: CDR1 SEHNR, CDR2 FQNEAQ (reference sequence). There are 14 residues in the CDR3. V trimming: 3 bases; J trimming: 3 bases; junction bases outside the gene matches: 2. The CDR3 DNA reads TGTGCCAGCAGCTTCCGGACAGGGGACTATGGCTACACCTTC. This encodes CASSFRTGDYGYTF. The whole variable domain, remainder taken from reference TRBV7-9 and TRBJ1-2, is DTGVSQNPRHKITKRGQNVTFRCDPISEHNRLYWYRQTLGQGPEFLTYFQNEAQLEKSRLLSDRFSAERPKGSFSTLEIQRTEQGDSAMYLCASSFRTGDYGYTFGSGTRLTVV.

The rearrangement uses TRBV19 and TRBJ1-1, with D tentatively TRBD1 (6 bases). This CDR3 contains 15 residues. The germline V and J ends were trimmed by 7 bases and 2 bases, with 17 bases remaining between them. Germline V gene data show CDR1 as LNHDA and CDR2 as SQIVND (reference sequence). CDR3 sequence reads: CASTRTGTINTEAFF. As DNA, the CDR3 is TGTGCCAGTACTAGAACCGGGACAATTAACACTGAAGCTTTCTTT.

The V call is TRBV21-1, the J call TRBJ2-2; the table's D call of TRBD1 was not tested on the DNA. TRBV21-1 is assigned pseudogene status. This CDR3 has 14 residues. For the CDR3, the DNA is TGTGCCCCCCGGAGTTCAGGGGGCACCGGGGAGCTGTTTTTT. This translates into CAPRSSGGTGELFF.

The chain has TRBV6-5 and TRBJ2-7; D gene ambiguous. The CDR3 consists of 11 residues. In germline, CDR1 is MNHEY, CDR2 SVGAGI. V dropped 6 bases and J dropped 6 bases, with 9 bases sitting between them. The CDR3: CASSPPGEQYF. The CDR3 DNA sequence: TGTGCCAGCAGCCCCCCGGGCGAGCAGTACTTC.

The V and J genes are TRBV18 and TRBJ2-2; 8 nucleotides align to TRBD1. The J segment lost 3 bases and the V segment lost 3 bases, leaving 6 bases of the junction unmatched. This CDR3 has 16 residues. Germline V gene data show CDR1 as KGHSH and CDR2 as LQKENI. In nucleotides, the CDR3 is TGTGCCAGCTCACCGGCGGCAGGGGGCCACACCGGGGAGCTGTTTTTT. Translated: CASSPAAGGHTGELFF.

This rearrangement joins TRBV5-4 to TRBJ1-1; D remains unclear. V was shortened by 0 bases and J by 4 bases, with 16 bases between the two germline ends. This CDR3 comprises 16 residues. Germline CDR1 SGHNT, CDR2 YYREEE (reference sequence). The CDR3 spells CASSLGGSKSGTEAFF. Written as DNA, the CDR3 is TGTGCCAGCAGCTTGGGCGGGTCTAAGTCGGGCACTGAAGCTTTCTTT. Together with reference TRBV5-4 and TRBJ1-1, the CDR3 gives the full variable domain: ETGVTQSPTHLIKTRGQQVTLRCSSQSGHNTVSWYQQALGQGPQFIFQYYREEENGRGNFPPRFSGLQFPNYSSELNVNALELDDSALYLCASSLGGSKSGTEAFFGQGTRLTVV.

V is TRBV29-1 and J is TRBJ2-6; TRBD1 matches at 9 bases. Germline V gives CDR1 SQVTM, CDR2 ANQGSEA. Germline trimming cut 1 base from V and 1 base from J; bases unmatched to any gene: 5. The CDR3 covers 17 residues. CDR3 sequence: CSVEVVDRGSGANVLTF. The CDR3 DNA reads as TGCAGCGTTGAAGTGGTGGACAGGGGATCTGGGGCCAACGTCCTGACTTTC. Filled out from reference TRBV29-1 and TRBJ2-6, the complete variable domain reads SAVISQKPSRDICQRGTSLTIQCQVDSQVTMMFWYRQQPGQSLTLIATANQGSEATYESGFVIDKFPISRPNLTFSTLTVSNMSPEDSSIYLCSVEVVDRGSGANVLTFGAGSRLTVL.

The chain has TRBV29-1 and TRBJ1-1; 7 bases fit TRBD1. Germline CDR1 SQVTM, CDR2 ANQGSEA. The CDR3 is made up of 15 amino acids. V was clipped by 6 bases and J by 1 base; unmatched bases: 11. The CDR3 nucleotides are TGCAGCGTGGGGGGAGGCGAGGGGGCGAACACTGAAGCTTTCTTT. Protein sequence: CSVGGGEGANTEAFF.

This chain connects TRBV7-2 to TRBJ2-7; no reliable D call. V dropped 4 bases and J dropped 1 base, with 14 bases sitting between them. The length of the CDR3 is 15 residues. Per the germline V gene, CDR1 is SGHTA and CDR2 is FQGNSA. This CDR3 reads CASSSFLGRSYEQYF. For the CDR3, the DNA is TGTGCCAGCAGCTCTTTTCTTGGCAGGTCCTACGAGCAGTACTTC.

V is TRBV5-6 and J is TRBJ2-5, with D maybe TRBD2 (5 bases). Trimming cost V 0 bases and J 5 bases, with 11 bases left between them. Germline assignment: CDR1 SGHDT and CDR2 YYEEEE. The CDR3 is 14 residues long. CDR3 in amino acids: CASSLDGELETQYF. CDR3 sequence (DNA): TGTGCCAGCAGCTTGGACGGGGAGTTGGAGACCCAGTACTTC. Variable domain in full (rest from reference TRBV5-6 and TRBJ2-5): DAGVTQSPTHLIKTRGQQVTLRCSPKSGHDTVSWYQQALGQGPQFIFQYYEEEERQRGNFPDRFSGHQFPNYSSELNVNALLLGDSALYLCASSLDGELETQYFGPGTRLLVL.

The table lists this clone with a few counts. This chain links TRBV9 with TRBJ1-4; D call uncertain. With 0 bases removed from V and 8 bases from J, the gap between germline ends came to 11 bases. Germline values: CDR1 SGDLS, CDR2 YYNGEE. The CDR3 contains 14 residues. CDR3 DNA: TGTGCCAGCAGCGTAGGTACCAAACACGAAAAACTGTTTTTT. It translates to CASSVGTKHEKLFF.

This chain connects TRBV7-9 to TRBJ2-7; D is perhaps TRBD1 (6 bases). Germline loops: CDR1 SEHNR, CDR2 FQNEAQ (reference sequence). V was shortened by 0 bases and J by 4 bases, with 16 bases between the two germline ends. This CDR3 has 16 amino acids. The CDR3 protein is CASSLAESGDPYEQYF. The CDR3 coding sequence is TGTGCCAGCAGCTTAGCGGAATCAGGGGATCCGTACGAGCAGTACTTC.

The V call is TRBV6-1, the J call TRBJ2-7; 15 nucleotides align to TRBD2. This CDR3 has 15 amino acids. CDR1 and CDR2 from the germline V gene are MNHNS and SASEGT. The V gene end was trimmed by 1 base and the J gene end by 9 bases; junction bases not matched to a gene: 4. CDR3 protein: CASSEEGLAGGRQYF. The CDR3 DNA reads TGTGCCAGCAGTGAAGAGGGACTAGCGGGAGGTAGGCAGTACTTC.

The chain has TRBV10-3 and TRBJ1-2; 8 positions match TRBD1. Germline assignment: CDR1 ENHRY and CDR2 SYGVKD. V shed 8 bases, J shed 6 bases, and the junction held 8 bases outside the gene matches. This CDR3 region has 13 residues. In nucleotides, the CDR3 is TGTGCCATCCTCGACAGGGGTATGGATGGCTACACCTTC. Translated: CAILDRGMDGYTF.

The chain links TRBV7-2 to TRBJ2-2; no clear D. Per the germline V gene, CDR1 is SGHTA and CDR2 is FQGNSA. The CDR3 sequence is 17 residues long. Trimming cost V 0 bases and J 2 bases, with 13 bases left between them. The CDR3: CASSLAIGGANTGELFF. The CDR3 DNA reads TGTGCCAGCAGCTTAGCGATAGGCGGAGCCAACACCGGGGAGCTGTTTTTT. Using reference TRBV7-2 and TRBJ2-2 for the parts outside the CDR3, the full variable domain is GAGVSQSPSNKVTEKGKDVELRCDPISGHTALYWYRQSLGQGLEFLIYFQGNSAPDKSGLPSDRFSAERTGGSVSTLTIQRTQQEDSAVYLCASSLAIGGANTGELFFGEGSRLTVL.

The V and J genes are TRBV6-1 and TRBJ2-3, with D perhaps TRBD2 (6 bases). The CDR3 is 13 amino acids. V was clipped by 8 bases and J by 6 bases, with 15 bases between them. Looked up from germline, CDR1 is MNHNS and CDR2 is SASEGT. CDR3 sequence: CASPGDLQDTQYF. CDR3 coding DNA: TGTGCCAGCCCGGGGGACTTGCAGGATACGCAGTATTTT.

In DNA form, the CDR3 reads TGTGCCAGCAGCTCTATTTCGACAGGTAGCTATGGCTACACCTTC. This gives the protein CASSSISTGSYGYTF. This chain joins TRBV6-6 and TRBJ1-2; a possible D gene is TRBD1 (6 bases). Trimming stripped 6 bases from V and 4 bases from J, with 18 bases between. The CDR3 is 15 amino acids. Germline CDR1 and CDR2: MNHNY and SVGAGI (reference sequence).